The rows below give T cell receptor beta chains drawn from one sample of a study of blood T cell repertoires in COVID-19. The table came from immunoSEQ multiplex PCR; TCRdb's copy has only in-frame clones and leaves some out. The sample has about 53,000 clones, 86% seen once; the top ten hold roughly 2.7%. The sample consisted of peripheral blood. The receptor source for this set is a man older than 75 with acute or convalescent COVID-19. Each CDR3 is given with its conserved first and last residue. D genes are given only for firm matches. Not all rows give a size; the values are once, few, many and, for expanded clones, a class.

>TRBJ2-1|TRBD2|-|TRBV11-2
TGTGCCAGCAGCTTATTTACGGGACTAGTTAGGGCTTACAATGAGCAGTTCTTC
CASSLFTGLVRAYNEQFF
>TRBJ2-3|-|-|TRBV19
TGTGCCAGTAGTATAGCTGGGGCCCAGGATACGCAGTATTTT
CASSIAGAQDTQYF
>TRBJ1-1|-|few|TRBV30
TGTGCCTGGAGCCTCAACACTGAAGCTTTCTTT
CAWSLNTEAFF
>TRBJ2-5|TRBD2|-|TRBV6-1
TGTGCCAGCAGTGAAGAAGCGGGGGGGAGGAAGACCCAGTACTTC
CASSEEAGGRKTQYF
>TRBJ1-2|TRBD1|-|TRBV19
TGTGCCAGTAGTCTTGGGACAGGGGGCGCGAGGTACTATGGCTACACCTTC
CASSLGTGGARYYGYTF
>TRBJ2-1|-|-|TRBV14
TGTGCCAGCAGCCAAGACGGTGGCTCCTACAATGAGCAGTTCTTC
CASSQDGGSYNEQFF
>TRBJ2-7|-|-|TRBV18
TGTGCCAGCTCACCAAGAGAAGCAGGGTTCGAGCAGTACTTC
CASSPREAGFEQYF
>TRBJ2-2|TRBD2|-|TRBV7-2
TGTGCCAGCAGCTTGGTTAGCGGGGGTTCCGGGGAGCTGTTTTTT
CASSLVSGGSGELFF
>TRBJ2-2|-|-|TRBV6-4
TGTGCCAGCACCCTGGACACGAACACCGGGGAGCTGTTTTTT
CASTLDTNTGELFF
>TRBJ2-7|TRBD1|-|TRBV7-9
TGTGCCAGCAGCTTAGGGGCAGACAGGGCGGGCTACGAGCAGTACTTC
CASSLGADRAGYEQYF
>TRBJ2-7|-|-|TRBV24-1
TGTGCCACCTCAGCCGGGGTCCTCATCCGCAGCTCCTACGAGCAGTACTTC
CATSAGVLIRSSYEQYF
>TRBJ2-2|TRBD2|-|TRBV27
TGTGCCAGCAGTTTTGGCGGGGGGGCTAACACCGGGGAGCTGTTTTTT
CASSFGGGANTGELFF
>TRBJ1-2|TRBD1|-|TRBV19
TGTGCCAGTAGTATAGAACAGGGGGCGCGGGGCTACACCTTC
CASSIEQGARGYTF
>TRBJ1-6|-|-|TRBV6-5
TGTGCCAGCACCAACGGGAGGCTCAATTCACCCCTCCACTTT
CASTNGRLNSPLHF
>TRBJ2-1|TRBD1|-|TRBV4-3
TGCGCCAGCAGCCAAGTCGGCAGGGGGCTATCCTACAATGAGCAGTTCTTC
CASSQVGRGLSYNEQFF
>TRBJ1-6|TRBD1|-|TRBV6-5
TGTGCCAGCAGTCGGACAGGGGACTCTTCACCCCTCCACTTT
CASSRTGDSSPLHF
>TRBJ2-5|TRBD1|-|TRBV29-1
TGCAGCGCAGGACAGGGTAGGGAGACCCAGTACTTC
CSAGQGRETQYF
>TRBJ1-2|-|-|TRBV7-2
TGTGCCAGCAGCTTTTCACAGGTGGTCACCTTC
CASSFSQVVTF
>TRBJ1-1|-|once|TRBV18
TGTGCCAGCTCACCATTTCACACGAACACTGAAGCTTTCTTT
CASSPFHTNTEAFF
>TRBJ2-1|-|-|TRBV5-1
TGCGCCAGCAGCTTGGGGTGGGGGGACTTCTACAATGAGCAGTTCTTC
CASSLGWGDFYNEQFF
>TRBJ1-5|-|once|TRBV19
TGTGCCAGTAGTATGGGGCAGGGGAGAATAGGTGGTCAGCCCCAGCATTTT
CASSMGQGRIGGQPQHF
>TRBJ2-2|TRBD1|-|TRBV5-1
TGCGCCAGCAGCTCACGGCTCGGGGGACAGGGGGCGCGTATTAGCACCGGGGAGCTGTTTTTT
CASSSRLGGQGARISTGELFF
>TRBJ1-5|TRBD1|once|TRBV23-1
TGCGCCAGCAGCCCACCCCGACAGGGGGCAATCGGCAATCAGCCCCAGCATTTT
CASSPPRQGAIGNQPQHF
>TRBJ1-1|TRBD1|-|TRBV27
TGTGCCAGCGGGCCTTGGACAGGGGTTACTGAAGCTTTCTTT
CASGPWTGVTEAFF
>TRBJ2-7|-|-|TRBV25-1
TGTGCCAGCAGTCCCCCAGGGGAGCCCGCCTACGAGCAGTACTTC
CASSPPGEPAYEQYF
>TRBJ2-5|TRBD2|once|TRBV10-2
TGCGCCAGCAGTTCCAACCCTTACCGCCTAGCGGGGCAAGAGACCCAGTACTTC
CASSSNPYRLAGQETQYF
>TRBJ2-2|TRBD2|-|TRBV27
TGTGCCAGCAGTCCTCCAAGTAGCGGGGTCTGGTATACCGGGGAGCTGTTTTTT
CASSPPSSGVWYTGELFF
>TRBJ1-5|TRBD1|-|TRBV18
TGTGCCAGCTCACCACAGGGGGCGAACAATCAGCCCCAGCATTTT
CASSPQGANNQPQHF
>TRBJ2-3|TRBD1|-|TRBV29-1
TGCAGCGTTCGTTCCGGGACAGGTCGCACAGATACGCAGTATTTT
CSVRSGTGRTDTQYF
>TRBJ2-1|TRBD2|-|TRBV7-3
TGTGCCAGCAGCATGGGACTAGCGGTAGGGCAGTTCTTC
CASSMGLAVGQFF
>TRBJ2-1|TRBD2|-|TRBV7-3
TGTGCCAGCAGCAATAGCGGGGGGACCCGATACAATGAGCAGTTCTTC
CASSNSGGTRYNEQFF
>TRBJ1-1|-|-|TRBV7-9
TGTGCCAGCAGCCCGCCAGGGCCGTACACTGAAGCTTTCTTT
CASSPPGPYTEAFF
>TRBJ2-2|-|few|TRBV9
TGTGCCAGCAGCGTGAGGTACACCGGGGAGCTGTTTTTT
CASSVRYTGELFF
>TRBJ1-1|TRBD1|once|TRBV6-5
TGTGCCAGCAGTAGACAGGGGATCCCACGCACTGAAGCTTTCTTT
CASSRQGIPRTEAFF
>TRBJ1-6|-|-|TRBV30
TGTGCCTGGAGTGTAGAAGGGACAATGAATTCACCCCTCCACTTT
CAWSVEGTMNSPLHF
>TRBJ2-2|-|few|TRBV7-9
TGTGCCAGCAGCTTAGTTAGAAACACCGGGGAGCTGTTTTTT
CASSLVRNTGELFF
>TRBJ2-5|-|-|TRBV11-2
TGTGCCAGCAGCTTAGGAGGCGCCCGGGCGGGGGAGACCCAGTACTTC
CASSLGGARAGETQYF
>TRBJ2-5|TRBD2|-|TRBV7-8
TGTGCCAGCAGCAGATCCGGGACTAGCGGGGAAGGAGAGACCCAGTACTTC
CASSRSGTSGEGETQYF
>TRBJ2-7|TRBD1|few|TRBV6-6
TGTGCCAGTTTACCGCGACAGGGGGCCCTCCACGAGCAGTACTTC
CASLPRQGALHEQYF
>TRBJ2-7|-|-|TRBV5-1
TGCGCCAGCGGTTCAGGGTTCTACGAGCAGTACTTC
CASGSGFYEQYF
>TRBJ2-7|-|-|TRBV25-1
TGTGCCAGCAGTGAACAGGGGCTAAGCGAGCAGTACTTC
CASSEQGLSEQYF
>TRBJ1-4|-|-|TRBV19
TGTGCCAGTAGTTTTAGTCGGTCGTACAATGAAAAACTGTTTTTT
CASSFSRSYNEKLFF
>TRBJ2-5|TRBD2|-|TRBV11-2
TGTGCCAGCAGCGAATCAGCGGGGACAGAGACCCAGTACTTC
CASSESAGTETQYF
>TRBJ1-4|TRBD1|-|TRBV7-9
TGTGCCAGCAGCTTTTCGGGACAGCTTAATGAAAAACTGTTTTTT
CASSFSGQLNEKLFF
>TRBJ1-5|-|-|TRBV28
TGTGCCAGCAGTTTAACAGAAACCAACAATCAGCCCCAGCATTTT
CASSLTETNNQPQHF
>TRBJ1-1|-|-|TRBV14
TGTGCCAGCAGCCAATTGGGGGGAGGTACTGAAGCTTTCTTT
CASSQLGGGTEAFF
>TRBJ2-7|-|-|TRBV12-3/TRBV12-4
TGTGCCAGCACCCCTCCGGGGACCTACGAGCAGTACTTC
CASTPPGTYEQYF
>TRBJ2-6|-|-|TRBV29-1
TGCAGCGTTGAGAAAGCCGGTGGGGCCAACGTCCTGACTTTC
CSVEKAGGANVLTF
>TRBJ1-1|TRBD1|-|TRBV5-1
TGCGCCAGCAGCCCCGTGCCACCGGGACAGGGGCTAACTGAAGCTTTCTTT
CASSPVPPGQGLTEAFF
>TRBJ2-2|-|-|TRBV7-2
TGTGCCAGCAGCTTAGTGGGCAGGGCGCCCGGGGAGCTGTTTTTT
CASSLVGRAPGELFF
>TRBJ2-2|TRBD1|-|TRBV3-1/TRBV3-2
TGTGCCAGCAGCCGACTGACAGGGACCGGGGAGCTGTTTTTT
CASSRLTGTGELFF